This T cell receptor beta chain was captured in a study of tumor-infiltrating lymphocytes in primary liver carcinoma. Co-extracting RNA and DNA was done with 20-30 mg of unsorted bulk tissue as input. TCR beta cDNA was reverse-transcribed from 400 to 500 ng of total RNA. The reaction used a constant-region primer and ProtoScript II reverse transcriptase. Three nested multiplex PCR rounds, a slightly modified ARM-PCR, produced the libraries for TCR beta. With TRBV1-TRBV30 forward primers and a C-beta reverse primer, the first two PCR rounds were run for roughly 10 cycles each. A single record per CDR3 protein comes from TCRdb applying MiXCR to the multiplex PCR reads. The profile shows some 180,000 distinct CDR3 sequences, around four fifths of them singletons. A note on this clonotype: Antigen unknown.

CDR1 and CDR2 from the germline V gene are SQVTM and ANQGSEA. CDR3 length equals 16 residues. V was shortened by 5 bases and J by 8 bases, with 25 bases between the two germline ends. Study results and caveats: Roughly 7.5-25% of top clones, and no more, occurred in all five tumor regions.

The sample was tumor tissue from primary liver carcinoma. This rearrangement joins TRBV29-1 to TRBJ2-1, with D perhaps being TRBD1 or TRBD2 (6 bases each). The TCR comes from a man in his forties with primary liver carcinoma and hepatitis B virus infection. CDR3 sequence (DNA): TGCAGCGTTCCCGGGGTGACCGAGGGGGGAAATTATGAGCAGTTCTTC. Its translation: CSVPGVTEGGNYEQFF.